Sequencing of this TCR beta chain was carried out in a study of radiotherapy plus CTLA-4 blockade in lung cancer. Whole-study context: Objective response was observed in around a sixth of patients, and disease control in approximately 30%. Study findings and constraints: Per reports, early blood T cell clone dynamics, plus interferon-beta, forecast response most strongly. TCR clones from tumors expanded in blood after radiotherapy plus ipilimumab.

Looked up from germline, CDR1 is SSHAT and CDR2 is FNYEAQ (reference sequence). The CDR3 extends over 14 amino acids. Only in-frame clones appear in the TCRdb table, and some are missing; sequencing was by immunoSEQ multiplex PCR. The sample consists of 55,000 to 80,000 clones, about nine tenths of them appearing once. A note on this clone: Antigen unknown. Relative to the germline gene, one junction end is altered; a read error may explain this.

The sample was peripheral blood, taken from a patient treated with radiotherapy plus ipilimumab. The sequence came from a human donor with non-small cell lung cancer that progressed on radiotherapy plus ipilimumab. This chain uses TRBV7-7 with TRBJ2-1; no definite D call. CDR3 protein: CASSLGDRHNEQFF. CDR3 nucleotides: TGTGCTAGCAGCTTAGGTGACCGGCACAATGAGCAGTTCTTC.